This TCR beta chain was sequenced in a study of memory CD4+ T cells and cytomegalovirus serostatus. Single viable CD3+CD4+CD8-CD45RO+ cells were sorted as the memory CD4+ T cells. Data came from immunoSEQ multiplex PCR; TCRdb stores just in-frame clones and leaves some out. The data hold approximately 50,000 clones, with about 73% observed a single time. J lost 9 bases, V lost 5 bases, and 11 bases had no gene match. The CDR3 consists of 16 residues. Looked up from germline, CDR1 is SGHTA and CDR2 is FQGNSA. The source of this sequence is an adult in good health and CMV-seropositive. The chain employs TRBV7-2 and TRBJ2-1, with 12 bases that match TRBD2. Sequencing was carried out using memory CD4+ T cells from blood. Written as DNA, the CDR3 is TGTGCCAGCAGCCCGAGACCTAGCGGGAGGGCTGGTGAGCAGTTCTTC. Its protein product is CASSPRPSGRAGEQFF. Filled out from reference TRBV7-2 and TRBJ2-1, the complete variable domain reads GAGVSQSPSNKVTEKGKDVELRCDPISGHTALYWYRQSLGQGLEFLIYFQGNSAPDKSGLPSDRFSAERTGGSVSTLTIQRTQQEDSAVYLCASSPRPSGRAGEQFFGPGTRLTVL.